A selection of T cell receptor beta chains follows, all from one sample in a study of blood T cell repertoires in COVID-19. Data came from immunoSEQ multiplex PCR; TCRdb stores just in-frame clones and leaves some out. The repertoire includes about 210,000 clones, over 75% of them detected once, and 9.5% to 15% sits in the top ten. Sequencing used peripheral blood. These receptors all come from a human donor in a cohort sampled during active COVID-19. The CDR3 runs from the conserved cysteine through the conserved F or W. The D gene is left open where the match is weak. Rows may omit the clone size; those that give it use once, few, many or a size class.

size | length | D | J | V | CDR3 | DNA
few | 15 | TRBD2 | TRBJ2-1 | TRBV7-2 | CASSSSGGAGSEQFF | TGTGCCAGCAGCTCTAGCGGGGGGGCTGGTAGTGAGCAGTTCTTC
. | 15 | TRBD1 | TRBJ2-7 | TRBV9 | CASSVQGQAGYEQYF | TGTGCCAGCAGCGTTCAGGGACAGGCGGGCTACGAGCAGTACTTC
. | 14 | TRBD1 | TRBJ2-5 | TRBV4-2 | CASSPLGQQETQYF | TGTGCCAGCAGCCCCCTGGGACAGCAAGAGACCCAGTACTTC
. | 15 | . | TRBJ1-4 | TRBV9 | CASSVGGVGSEKLFF | TGTGCCAGCAGCGTTGGGGGGGTAGGGAGTGAAAAACTGTTTTTT
once | 15 | TRBD2 | TRBJ2-1 | TRBV19 | CASRDLAGVKNEQFF | TGTGCCAGTAGGGATCTAGCGGGAGTGAAGAATGAGCAGTTCTTC
once | 18 | TRBD1 | TRBJ1-5 | TRBV6-1 | CASSEAQGTERASQPQHF | TGTGCCAGCAGTGAAGCGCAGGGGACAGAAAGGGCCAGCCAGCCCCAGCATTTT
many | 15 | TRBD1 | TRBJ1-5 | TRBV30 | CAWRPTGGRDQPQHF | TGTGCCTGGAGACCGACAGGGGGCAGGGATCAGCCCCAGCATTTT
. | 11 | . | TRBJ1-1 | TRBV5-3 | CARSQNTEAFF | TGTGCCAGAAGCCAGAACACTGAAGCTTTCTTT
. | 16 | TRBD2 | TRBJ2-3 | TRBV7-3 | CASSPGLAGAGNTQYF | TGTGCCAGCAGCCCCGGACTAGCGGGGGCTGGGAATACGCAGTATTTT
. | 17 | . | TRBJ2-5 | TRBV5-1 | CASSSHMGQVTQETQYF | TGCGCCAGCAGTTCGCATATGGGACAAGTAACCCAAGAGACCCAGTACTTC
. | 16 | TRBD2 | TRBJ2-1 | TRBV28 | CASSLRLAGGPNEQFF | TGTGCCAGCAGTCTCCGACTAGCGGGGGGGCCTAATGAGCAGTTCTTC
. | 15 | TRBD2 | TRBJ2-1 | TRBV7-7 | CASSPSGRFYNEQFF | TGTGCTAGCAGCCCTAGCGGGAGGTTTTACAATGAGCAGTTCTTC
. | 14 | TRBD2 | TRBJ2-7 | TRBV7-2 | CASSSGGRRYEQYF | TGTGCCAGCAGCTCGGGGGGGCGGAGATACGAGCAGTACTTC
. | 13 | TRBD1 | TRBJ2-7 | TRBV27 | CASSGTGQGEQYF | TGTGCCAGCTCAGGGACAGGGCAGGGCGAGCAGTACTTC
. | 14 | TRBD1 | TRBJ1-5 | TRBV6-2/TRBV6-3 | CASSSTGAGQPQHF | TGTGCCAGCAGTTCTACAGGGGCCGGACAGCCCCAGCATTTT
. | 17 | . | TRBJ1-4 | TRBV4-1 | CASSQESQGSRNEKLFF | TGCGCCAGCAGCCAAGAATCCCAGGGCAGTCGGAATGAAAAACTGTTTTTT
. | 12 | TRBD1 | TRBJ1-6 | TRBV6-5 | CASRDRVVPLHF | TGTGCCAGCCGGGACAGGGTCGTACCCCTCCACTTT
. | 12 | . | TRBJ1-6 | TRBV27 | CASSSYNSPLHF | TGTGCCAGCAGTTCTTATAATTCACCCCTCCACTTT
. | 13 | . | TRBJ1-1 | TRBV12-5 | CASGLVTGSEAFF | TGTGCTAGTGGTTTGGTAACTGGGAGTGAAGCTTTCTTT
few | 14 | . | TRBJ1-1 | TRBV7-6 | CASSYGRGNTEAFF | TGTGCCAGCAGCTACGGACGGGGTAACACTGAAGCTTTCTTT
few | 11 | . | TRBJ2-1 | TRBV3-1/TRBV3-2 | CASSQGGVRFF | TGTGCCAGCAGCCAAGGGGGAGTTCGGTTCTTC
. | 13 | . | TRBJ2-7 | TRBV6-5 | CASRLQGAYEQYF | TGTGCCAGCAGGTTACAGGGTGCCTACGAGCAGTACTTC
. | 16 | TRBD2 | TRBJ2-1 | TRBV27 | CASRPSSGRSYNEQFF | TGTGCCAGCAGACCCTCTAGCGGGAGGTCCTACAATGAGCAGTTCTTC
few | 17 | . | TRBJ1-5 | TRBV28 | CASSFPLGQISNQPQHF | TGTGCCAGCAGTTTCCCCCTAGGACAGATTAGCAATCAGCCCCAGCATTTT
. | 15 | TRBD1 | TRBJ1-5 | TRBV5-1 | CASSPGTVSNQPQHF | TGCGCCAGCAGCCCGGGGACAGTCTCCAATCAGCCCCAGCATTTT
. | 15 | . | TRBJ2-2 | TRBV5-1 | CASSFTGWATGELFF | TGCGCCAGCAGCTTTACAGGGTGGGCCACCGGGGAGCTGTTTTTT
. | 14 | . | TRBJ2-2 | TRBV6-5 | CASSYGGSTGELFF | TGTGCCAGCAGTTACGGGGGGAGCACCGGGGAGCTGTTTTTT
few | 18 | . | TRBJ1-3 | TRBV4-1 | CASSQFSARPRLRNTIYF | TGCGCCAGCAGCCAATTCTCAGCGAGACCAAGGTTGCGAAACACCATATATTTT
few | 17 | TRBD1 | TRBJ1-1 | TRBV6-1 | CASSVASHRGDNTEAFF | TGTGCCAGCAGTGTAGCCTCGCACAGGGGAGATAACACTGAAGCTTTCTTT
once | 14 | TRBD1 | TRBJ1-2 | TRBV18 | CASSPAGQEGESLF | TGTGCCAGCTCACCGGCGGGACAGGAGGGCGAGTCCCTCTTC
. | 13 | . | TRBJ1-5 | TRBV12-5 | CASSPGYNQPQHF | TGTGCTAGTAGCCCAGGGTACAATCAGCCCCAGCATTTT
. | 15 | TRBD2 | TRBJ2-3 | TRBV27 | CASWPAGTPTDTQYF | TGTGCCAGTTGGCCAGCGGGGACCCCCACAGATACGCAGTATTTT
. | 14 | TRBD2 | TRBJ2-1 | TRBV7-2 | CASSQRGVYNEQFF | TGTGCCAGCAGCCAGCGGGGGGTTTACAATGAGCAGTTCTTC
. | 15 | TRBD2 | TRBJ2-1 | TRBV7-2 | CASSLRGGAYNEQFF | TGTGCCAGCAGCTTACGCGGGGGGGCCTACAATGAGCAGTTCTTC
. | 12 | . | TRBJ1-2 | TRBV28 | CASSPGDLGYTF | TGTGCCAGCAGTCCCGGGGACTTAGGCTACACCTTC
. | 15 | TRBD2 | TRBJ2-1 | TRBV4-3 | CASSQGIAGGNEQFF | TGCGCCAGCAGCCAAGGGATAGCGGGGGGGAATGAGCAGTTCTTC
. | 18 | TRBD2 | TRBJ2-1 | TRBV11-2 | CASSLGGEISGNFYEQFF | TGTGCCAGCAGCTTGGGGGGAGAGATTAGCGGGAATTTCTATGAGCAGTTCTTC
. | 15 | . | TRBJ2-7 | TRBV5-1 | CASSLSQDTPYEQYF | TGCGCCAGCAGCTTGTCTCAGGATACGCCGTACGAGCAGTACTTC
. | 12 | TRBD2 | TRBJ2-2 | TRBV30 | CAWSRGGGELFF | TGTGCCTGGAGTCGGGGGGGCGGGGAGCTGTTTTTT
. | 18 | TRBD2 | TRBJ2-2 | TRBV11-3 | CASSPPRLAGVGTGELFF | TGTGCCAGCAGCCCCCCCCGACTAGCGGGAGTAGGCACCGGGGAGCTGTTTTTT
. | 12 | . | TRBJ1-1 | TRBV5-6 | CASSPGFTEAFF | TGTGCCAGCAGCCCAGGGTTCACTGAAGCTTTCTTT
. | 14 | . | TRBJ1-3 | TRBV19 | CASRPGFSGNTIYF | TGTGCCAGTAGGCCAGGTTTTTCTGGAAACACCATATATTTT
many | 16 | TRBD1 | TRBJ1-2 | TRBV4-2 | CASSQPTGGDSYGYTF | TGTGCCAGCAGCCAGCCGACAGGGGGCGACTCCTATGGCTACACCTTC
. | 12 | . | TRBJ1-5 | TRBV2 | CASKQGNQPQHF | TGTGCCAGCAAACAGGGCAATCAGCCCCAGCATTTT
. | 12 | . | TRBJ2-3 | TRBV9 | CASSRTPGTQYF | TGTGCCAGCAGTCGAACGCCGGGGACGCAGTATTTT
. | 15 | . | TRBJ2-1 | TRBV19 | CASSIGRSSYNEQFF | TGTGCCAGTAGTATCGGAAGGAGCTCCTACAATGAGCAGTTCTTC
. | 15 | . | TRBJ2-2 | TRBV6-5 | CASGDKGLETGELFF | TGTGCCAGCGGGGACAAGGGCTTGGAGACCGGGGAGCTGTTTTTT
. | 14 | . | TRBJ1-4 | TRBV6-2/TRBV6-3 | CASSTPRRGEKLFF | TGTGCCAGCAGTACCCCCCGCAGGGGCGAAAAACTGTTTTTT
. | 14 | TRBD1 | TRBJ2-5 | TRBV7-3 | CASSKQGGQETQYF | TGTGCCAGCAGCAAACAGGGGGGCCAAGAGACCCAGTACTTC
. | 14 | TRBD1 | TRBJ2-5 | TRBV5-1 | CASSFDRARETQYF | TGCGCCAGCAGCTTTGACAGGGCGCGAGAGACCCAGTACTTC
. | 14 | . | TRBJ1-5 | TRBV7-2 | CASSFGPEDQPQHF | TGTGCCAGCAGCTTCGGGCCGGAGGATCAGCCCCAGCATTTT
. | 13 | . | TRBJ2-5 | TRBV4-3 | CASSQVLSETQYF | TGCGCCAGCAGCCAAGTTCTTTCAGAGACCCAGTACTTC
. | 14 | TRBD1 | TRBJ1-5 | TRBV28 | CASSLTGGGQPQHF | TGTGCCAGCAGTCTGACAGGGGGAGGACAGCCCCAGCATTTT